A single sample is the source of the 28 T cell receptor beta chains below, sequenced in a study of shared clonotypes between healthy human individuals. The protocol was immunoSEQ multiplex PCR, while the TCRdb copy is restricted to in-frame clones and leaves out a portion. Here the sample spans some 200,000 clones, 60% to 80% being singletons. The sample taken for sequencing was memory CD4+ T cells sorted from blood. This sample's subset: CD45RA-negative fraction. All receptors come from a man in his thirties or forties in good health.

On this clone: Additional DNA sequences in this sample encode the identical CDR3. This rearrangement joins TRBV28 to TRBJ2-5, with D perhaps TRBD1 or TRBD2 (5 bases each). CDR1 MDHEN and CDR2 SYDVKM come from the germline V gene. The V end lost 1 base, the J end lost 1 base, and 10 bases lay between the germline ends. This CDR3 is 15 amino acids long. The CDR3: CASSLSGGGQETQYF. DNA of the CDR3: TGTGCCAGCAGTTTATCGGGTGGGGGCCAAGAGACCCAGTACTTC.

The chain has TRBV28 and TRBJ1-2; the D gene is possibly TRBD1 (6 bases). CDR1 is MDHEN and CDR2 is SYDVKM in the germline V gene. The V gene lost 8 bases and the J gene lost 7 bases, with 14 bases spanning the gap. The CDR3 has 12 residues. CDR3 in amino acids: CASLEGEGGYTF. CDR3 DNA sequence: TGTGCCAGCTTAGAGGGGGAGGGTGGCTACACCTTC.

This clone has more than one count but fewer than ten. V gene TRBV7-6 combines with J gene TRBJ1-3; D unresolved. The CDR3 is 15 amino acids. V lost 5 bases to trimming and J lost 4 bases, with 15 bases between them. Germline V gene data show CDR1 as SGHVS and CDR2 as FNYEAQ. CDR3 sequence (DNA): TGTGCCAGCAGCACACCCCGGGGATCAGGAAACACCATATATTTT. As protein: CASSTPRGSGNTIYF. Drawing the rest from reference TRBV7-6 and TRBJ1-3, the complete variable domain is GAGVSQSPRYKVTKRGQDVALRCDPISGHVSLYWYRQALGQGPEFLTYFNYEAQQDKSGLPNDRFSAERPEGSISTLTIQRTEQRDSAMYRCASSTPRGSGNTIYFGEGSWLTVV.

This chain uses TRBV7-9 with TRBJ2-7; D is uncertain. Germline V gene lookup returns CDR1 SEHNR and CDR2 FQNEAQ (reference sequence). The CDR3 contains 13 residues. V lost 5 bases and J 4 bases, leaving 12 bases between the germline ends. Here the CDR3 reads CASSPQVGYEQYF. The DNA for the CDR3 is TGTGCCAGCAGCCCCCAAGTAGGATACGAGCAGTACTTC.

The V call is TRBV6-1, the J call TRBJ1-5; D is undetermined. V shed 7 bases and J shed 0 bases, with 7 bases lying between them. Germline values: CDR1 MNHNS, CDR2 SASEGT. The CDR3 totals 13 residues. The CDR3 DNA sequence: TGTGCCAGCAAAGATGATAGCAATCAGCCCCAGCATTTT. Its translation is CASKDDSNQPQHF.

The V gene is TRBV2, the J gene TRBJ2-4; TRBD1 or TRBD2 may be the D gene (5 bases each). Trimming took 5 bases from V and 5 from J, leaving 7 bases between them. CDR1 SNHLY and CDR2 FYNNEI come from the germline V gene. The CDR3 totals 12 residues. The CDR3 nucleotides read TGTGCCAGCAGTTTGGGACAAAACATTCAGTACTTC. Translating it yields CASSLGQNIQYF.

This clone was recorded a few times. The chain has TRBV5-1 and TRBJ2-4, with 14 bases aligning to TRBD2. The germline V gene encodes CDR1 SGHRS and CDR2 YFSETQ. The ends lost 4 bases at V and 7 bases at J; junction bases unmatched: 4. CDR3 size: 15 residues. This CDR3 reads CASSAGLAGVNIQYF. The CDR3 nucleotides read TGCGCCAGCAGCGCGGGACTAGCGGGAGTTAACATTCAGTACTTC.

On this clone: A far more abundant clone sits one base away, making this likely a read error. The sample contains more than one DNA sequence encoding this CDR3. The gene calls are TRBV18 and TRBJ2-2; TRBD2 matches at 10 bases. From germline, CDR1 is KGHSH and CDR2 LQKENI. V lost 3 bases and J lost 2; bases outside the gene matches: 6. The CDR3 totals 17 residues. DNA of the CDR3: TGTGCCAGCTCACCCCCTGGACTAGCGGTTAACACCGGGGAGCTGTTTTTT. Encoded protein: CASSPPGLAVNTGELFF.

V is TRBV5-1 and J is TRBJ2-7; TRBD2 is a possible D gene (6 bases). The CDR3 extends over 15 amino acids. V lost 0 bases and J lost 2, with 12 bases in between. Germline V lookup: CDR1 SGHRS, CDR2 YFSETQ. The CDR3 region has the DNA TGCGCCAGCAGCTTGGGGACGGGAGCAACCTACGAGCAGTACTTC. Translated: CASSLGTGATYEQYF.

This clone showed up just a few times. The gene calls are TRBV5-8 and TRBJ2-2, with D possibly matching TRBD2 (6 bases). The CDR3 spans 16 residues. Germline V CDR1 and CDR2: SGHTS, YDEGEE. Trimming took off 2 bases at V and 0 bases at J, with 11 bases between the two ends. CDR3 nucleotides: TGTGCCAGCAGCTTAATTGGCGGGACGAACACCGGGGAGCTGTTTTTT. It translates to CASSLIGGTNTGELFF.

V gene TRBV5-4 combines with J gene TRBJ2-7; unclear D gene. Trimming removed 0 bases from V and 0 bases from J, with 7 bases in between. The CDR3 runs to 14 residues. Germline CDR1 SGHNT, CDR2 YYREEE (reference sequence). CDR3 sequence: CASSLGPDSYEQYF. DNA of the CDR3: TGTGCCAGCAGCTTGGGTCCAGACTCCTACGAGCAGTACTTC.

The rearrangement links TRBV28 to TRBJ2-5; 8 bases agree with TRBD2. Germline-derived CDR1 and CDR2 are MDHEN and SYDVKM. After removal of 3 bases from V and 2 bases from J, the junction contained 5 bases not matched to a gene. The length of the CDR3 is 15 residues. CDR3 nucleotide sequence: TGTGCCAGCAGTTTCCCGGCTAGCGGGCAAGAGACCCAGTACTTC. As protein: CASSFPASGQETQYF.

V usage is TRBV7-9 and J usage is TRBJ2-1; either TRBD1 or TRBD2 may fit D (5 bases each). Germline values: CDR1 SEHNR, CDR2 FQNEAQ (reference sequence). Trimming cost V 6 bases and J 6 bases, with 18 bases left between them. The CDR3 sequence is 15 residues long. This CDR3 reads CASRSGRMTGNEQFF. The CDR3 DNA reads TGTGCCAGCAGGTCGGGACGAATGACGGGCAATGAGCAGTTCTTC.

The chain uses TRBV19 and TRBJ2-7; 7 bases align to TRBD1. V lost 3 bases to trimming and J lost 6 bases; unmatched junction nucleotides: 5. The CDR3 sequence is 13 residues long. Germline V gene lookup returns CDR1 LNHDA and CDR2 SQIVND (reference sequence). DNA for the CDR3: TGTGCCAGTAGTATTGGACAGGCCCTCGAGCAGTACTTC. Protein product: CASSIGQALEQYF.

The chain recombines TRBV7-8 with TRBJ1-5; D is ambiguous. Germline CDR1 is SGHVS and CDR2 is FQNEAQ. This CDR3 is built from 16 residues. V was cut by 1 base and J by 2 bases, with 12 bases left in between. The CDR3 nucleotides are TGTGCCAGCAGCTTAGAATGGGCTCTAGGCAATCAGCCCCAGCATTTT. Translation: CASSLEWALGNQPQHF.

A few counts support this clone. This chain joins TRBV7-2 and TRBJ1-2; no clear D. V was trimmed by 1 base and J by 4 bases, leaving 10 bases between them. Germline loops: CDR1 SGHTA, CDR2 FQGNSA. CDR3 length equals 14 residues. The CDR3 sequence: CASSLDLVSYGYTF. The CDR3 bases are TGTGCCAGCAGCTTAGACCTCGTTTCCTATGGCTACACCTTC.

J is TRBJ2-1 and V is TRBV18; TRBD1 matches at 7 bases. V lost 3 bases, J lost 4 bases, and 12 bases stayed unmatched. CDR3 length: 17 amino acids. Germline CDR1 is KGHSH and CDR2 is LQKENI. The CDR3, as DNA: TGTGCCAGCTCACCCTTAACGTTTGACAGGGTTTACAATGAGCAGTTCTTC. It codes for CASSPLTFDRVYNEQFF.

The chain is built from TRBV7-9 and TRBJ2-1; no clear D. This CDR3 is 12 amino acids long. V lost 5 bases and J lost 8, with 10 bases in between. Germline V gene sequence: CDR1 SEHNR, CDR2 FQNEAQ (reference sequence). CDR3 coding DNA: TGTGCCAGCAGCCCTGGTTTTGATGAGCAGTTCTTC. Amino acids: CASSPGFDEQFF.

V and J are TRBV29-1 and TRBJ1-2; D not resolved. The V end was cut by 6 bases, the J end by 12 bases, with 14 bases between. This CDR3 contains 10 residues. Germline V gives CDR1 SQVTM, CDR2 ANQGSEA. The CDR3 is CSVDRLGHTF. As DNA, the CDR3 is TGCAGCGTGGACCGCCTTGGGCACACCTTC.

The chain is built from TRBV6-5 and TRBJ2-7, with a weak D call TRBD1 (5 bases). The germline V gene has CDR1 MNHEY and CDR2 SVGAGI. The CDR3 totals 13 residues. The V gene lost 6 bases and the J gene lost 3 bases, with 12 bases spanning the gap. In DNA, the CDR3 is TGTGCCAGCAGGGAGACAGCAGACTACGAGCAGTACTTC. It specifies CASRETADYEQYF.

The chain carries TRBV5-6 and TRBJ2-7; D is unclear. Germline V gives CDR1 SGHDT, CDR2 YYEEEE. The CDR3 has 13 residues. The V end was cut by 0 bases, the J end by 0 bases, with 4 bases between. The CDR3 here is CASSLANSYEQYF. For the CDR3, the DNA is TGTGCCAGCAGCTTGGCCAACTCCTACGAGCAGTACTTC.

The genes are TRBV5-6 and TRBJ2-3, with no clear D. Germline lookup yields CDR1 SGHDT and CDR2 YYEEEE. V lost 4 bases, J lost 5 bases, and 11 bases lay in between. The CDR3 covers 13 residues. The CDR3 coding sequence is TGTGCCAGCAGCATCGGTGACCGAGATACGCAGTATTTT. This encodes CASSIGDRDTQYF.

This chain links TRBV25-1 with TRBJ2-1; 11 bases align to TRBD1. Germline V lookup: CDR1 MGHDK, CDR2 SYGVNS. The CDR3 spans 15 residues. Unmatched junction bases numbered 9, after V lost 6 bases and J lost 8 bases. The CDR3 DNA is TGTGCCAGCAGCGCGGACAGGGGGCTGGCTCATGAGCAGTTCTTC. Protein: CASSADRGLAHEQFF.

This clone occurred once. The chain recombines TRBV28 with TRBJ2-3; 8 nucleotides match TRBD2. This CDR3 contains 16 residues. Trimming cost V 1 base and J 1 base; bases outside gene matches: 4. Germline V CDR1 and CDR2: MDHEN, SYDVKM. DNA for the CDR3: TGTGCCAGCAGTTTATCCCGGGGGGGACGCACAGATACGCAGTATTTT. This sequence encodes CASSLSRGGRTDTQYF.

With respect to this clone: Additional DNA sequences in this sample encode the identical CDR3. The chain recombines TRBV19 with TRBJ2-3; D may be TRBD2 (6 bases). V was clipped by 7 bases and J by 3 bases, with 11 bases between them. The CDR3 spans 13 residues. CDR1 is LNHDA, CDR2 SQIVND, per germline (reference sequence). In nucleotides, the CDR3 is TGTGCCAGTAACTCAGGGAGGACAGATACGCAGTATTTT. As protein: CASNSGRTDTQYF.

The chain joins TRBV7-2 to TRBJ2-1, with D unclear. From germline, CDR1 is SGHTA and CDR2 FQGNSA. The V gene lost 1 base and the J gene lost 4 bases, with 11 bases spanning the gap. CDR3 length: 15 amino acids. The CDR3 protein is CASSLDVPLYNEQFF. The DNA of the CDR3 is TGTGCCAGCAGCTTAGATGTACCTTTATACAATGAGCAGTTCTTC. Full variable domain (outside the CDR3, taken from reference TRBV7-2 and TRBJ2-1): GAGVSQSPSNKVTEKGKDVELRCDPISGHTALYWYRQSLGQGLEFLIYFQGNSAPDKSGLPSDRFSAERTGGSVSTLTIQRTQQEDSAVYLCASSLDVPLYNEQFFGPGTRLTVL.

The sample holds many counts of this clone. V and J are TRBV7-9 and TRBJ2-1; no clear D. V lost 8 bases and J 5 bases, leaving 10 bases between the germline ends. This CDR3 has 12 amino acids. CDR1 is SEHNR, CDR2 FQNEAQ, per germline (reference sequence). CDR3 loop: CASEGPDNEQFF. The CDR3 bases are TGTGCCAGCGAAGGCCCAGACAATGAGCAGTTCTTC.

The V and J genes are TRBV21-1 and TRBJ2-5; the table's D call, TRBD2, was not checked against the DNA. TRBV21-1 is a recognized pseudogene. The CDR3 loop spans 16 amino acids. The DNA for the CDR3 is TGTGCCAGCAGCAAAGACCCGGGACTAGGGGGTGAGACCCAGTACTTC. Amino acids: CASSKDPGLGGETQYF.